This T cell receptor (beta chain) was sequenced in a study of blood T cell repertoires in COVID-19. At the level of the study: Acute and convalescent COVID-19 samples came from the United States, Italy and Spain.

This CDR3 region has 16 residues. CDR1 is LNHDA, CDR2 SQIVND, per germline (reference sequence). The J segment lost 0 bases and the V segment lost 3 bases, leaving 6 bases of the junction unmatched. The table lists this clone with a count of one. Categorization into cohorts depended on clinical history that participants reported. Two negative PCRs, clearance, or symptom resolution characterized the recovered Cohort 3 donors. Original data processing: Reference gene primer amplification gave nucleated cell count estimates. Profiling relied on immunoSEQ multiplex PCR, and the TCRdb table lists in-frame clones only, not all of them. V, J and clone size were drawn from that table, and D and trimming were deduced from the DNA. Counted here are 250,000 to 350,000 clones, roughly 87% occurring once; the ten biggest clones make up roughly 6.2%.

The source material was PBMCs or T cells enriched from blood (not recorded which). This rearrangement joins TRBV19 to TRBJ2-3; 7 nucleotides match TRBD1. The sequence was collected from a middle-aged woman who had recovered from COVID-19. DNA of the CDR3: TGTGCCAGTAGTATTGGGCAGGGGGATAGCACAGATACGCAGTATTTT. It translates to CASSIGQGDSTDTQYF.